This entry lists 11 T cell receptor beta chains sequenced from one sample in a study of blood T cell repertoires in COVID-19. Profiling relied on immunoSEQ multiplex PCR, and the TCRdb table lists in-frame clones only, not all of them. Of some 290,000 clones listed, roughly 86% are singletons. Sequencing was performed on PBMCs or T cells enriched from blood (not recorded which). The receptors were gathered from a woman in her twenties or thirties who had recovered from COVID-19.

This chain joins TRBV7-2 and TRBJ2-3; 11 positions agree with TRBD2. Germline V CDR1 and CDR2: SGHTA, FQGNSA. The J segment lost 7 bases and the V segment lost 5 bases, leaving 8 bases of the junction unmatched. This CDR3 comprises 15 residues. CDR3 in DNA: TGTGCCAGCAGCCAGCGAGGGACTAGCGGTAATACGCAGTATTTT. Protein product: CASSQRGTSGNTQYF.

The genes are TRBV10-3 and TRBJ2-7; 11 nucleotides agree with TRBD1. CDR3 size: 15 residues. V lost 6 bases and J lost 4; bases outside the gene matches: 8. CDR1 and CDR2 (germline): ENHRY, SYGVKD. The CDR3 spells CAISAPGQGGYEQYF. The CDR3 DNA is TGTGCCATCAGCGCACCGGGACAGGGGGGGTACGAGCAGTACTTC.

This rearrangement joins TRBV20-1 to TRBJ2-5; maybe TRBD2 (5 bases). The CDR3 covers 11 residues. Trimming pared 6 bases from V and 4 bases from J, leaving 9 bases between. Germline values: CDR1 DFQATT, CDR2 SNEGSKA (reference sequence). This chain's CDR3 is CSAARVETQYF. The CDR3 DNA is TGCAGTGCCGCGCGGGTAGAGACCCAGTACTTC.

This clone came up once. The chain employs TRBV15 and TRBJ2-1; D unresolved. Germline V lookup: CDR1 LNHNV, CDR2 YYDKDF (reference sequence). The CDR3 is made up of 14 amino acids. V was shortened by 4 bases and J by 4 bases, with 11 bases between the two germline ends. Written as DNA, the CDR3 is TGTGCCACCAGCATGAGGCAAGCTTACAATGAGCAGTTCTTC. Translated, it gives CATSMRQAYNEQFF.

V is TRBV24-1 and J is TRBJ1-1; weak D call: TRBD1 (6 bases). Germline values: CDR1 KGHDR, CDR2 SFDVKD. The CDR3 is 13 amino acids. V lost 5 bases, J lost 2 bases, and 8 bases lay in between. CDR3 coding DNA: TGTGCCACCAGTGGAGGGACAAACACTGAAGCTTTCTTT. The encoded protein is CATSGGTNTEAFF.

V and J are TRBV3-1 (or the pseudogene TRBV3-2) and TRBJ1-1; TRBD1 agrees at 9 bases. From germline, CDR1 is LGHDT and CDR2 YNNKEL (reference sequence). The trim removed 5 bases at V and 5 bases at J, leaving 3 bases unmatched. This CDR3 has 13 residues. The CDR3 region is CASSADRGTEAFF. CDR3 DNA: TGTGCCAGCAGCGCGGACAGGGGTACTGAAGCTTTCTTT.

The V gene is TRBV4-2, the J gene TRBJ1-4, with 10 bases identical to TRBD1. Trimming cost V 2 bases and J 4 bases; bases outside gene matches: 7. This CDR3 comprises 17 residues. Germline V gene sequence: CDR1 LGHNA, CDR2 YNFKEQ. The CDR3 is CASSQRGQGTFNEKLFF. CDR3 bases: TGTGCCAGCAGCCAACGGGGACAGGGGACCTTTAATGAAAAACTGTTTTTT.

This chain connects TRBV19 to TRBJ2-1, with a tentative D call TRBD2 (5 bases). This CDR3 is built from 14 residues. Germline lookup yields CDR1 LNHDA and CDR2 SQIVND (reference sequence). With 3 bases removed from V and 10 bases from J, the gap between germline ends came to 16 bases. The CDR3 region is CASSILTEEGEQFF. The CDR3 nucleotides read TGTGCCAGTAGTATCCTTACGGAGGAAGGAGAGCAGTTCTTC.

The chain links TRBV19 to TRBJ1-1; possibly TRBD1 for D (5 bases). Germline V gene sequence: CDR1 LNHDA, CDR2 SQIVND (reference sequence). The length of the CDR3 is 12 residues. Trimming left V 3 bases short and J 6 bases short, with 8 bases between. The CDR3 DNA is TGTGCCAGTAGTATCCCGACAGCTGAAGCTTTCTTT. Protein: CASSIPTAEAFF.

The chain has TRBV10-3 and TRBJ2-6, with TRBD1 as a possible D gene (5 bases). Germline V CDR1 and CDR2: ENHRY, SYGVKD. This CDR3 region has 18 residues. Trimming left V 3 bases short and J 2 bases short, with 17 bases between. The chain's CDR3 is CAISDYIQVATGANVLTF. For the CDR3, the DNA is TGTGCCATCAGTGACTACATACAGGTTGCAACTGGGGCCAACGTCCTGACTTTC.

This rearrangement joins TRBV3-1 (or the pseudogene TRBV3-2) to TRBJ1-4, with D possibly matching TRBD1 (6 bases). The V gene's germline CDR1 is LGHDT and CDR2 YNNKEL (reference sequence). The CDR3 extends over 16 amino acids. V lost 0 bases and J lost 8, with 16 bases in between. Here the CDR3 reads CASSQEYGGEGEKLFF. Written as DNA, the CDR3 is TGTGCCAGCAGCCAAGAGTATGGGGGCGAGGGGGAAAAACTGTTTTTT.